The subject of this entry is one T cell receptor (beta chain). Its antigen is as yet unknown. This record belongs to a study of somatic mutations in cytotoxic T cells in rheumatoid arthritis. Study outcomes and limitations: The largest CD8+ clone made up over 20% of CD8+ cells in about an eighth of the roughly 60 patients.

CDR3 length: 14 residues. The V and J ends lost 4 bases and 5 bases, in that order; junction bases with no gene match: 6. Looked up from germline, CDR1 is SGHDN and CDR2 is FVKESK. Libraries were prepared by immunoSEQ multiplex PCR; TCRdb keeps only in-frame clonotypes and omits some of them. This repertoire shows some 30,000 clones, 80% to 85% found once; its top ten account for just under 8.5%. The gene calls are TRBV14 and TRBJ1-1; 8 bases line up with TRBD1. The sequence came from an adult with rheumatoid arthritis. The sequenced material came from CD8+ T cells sorted from blood. The CDR3: CASSRLDRGTEAFF. DNA for the CDR3: TGTGCCAGCAGCCGTCTCGACAGGGGAACTGAAGCTTTCTTT.